This T cell receptor (beta chain) was obtained from a study of Ad26.COV2.S vaccination and SARS-CoV-2 variants. At the level of the study: Intramuscularly, Ad26.COV2.S was given either once or twice, 56 days apart.

Regarding treatment: over 15 received Ad26.COV2.S at low or high dose, single or two shots; roughly five received placebo; per-sample allocation not given. Following the first vaccine or placebo injection, samples were taken on day 63. Its platform was an Ad26 vector, and its expressed antigen was Wuhan-strain SARS-CoV-2 spike. This CDR3 is 16 amino acids long. The germline CDR1 and CDR2 sequences are SGHAT and FQNNGV. With 2 bases removed from V and 4 bases from J, the gap between germline ends came to 12 bases. The assay was immunoSEQ multiplex PCR, and TCRdb's table has in-frame clones only and misses some. Among about 400,000 clones listed, approximately 91% were seen once. On this clone itself: Its antigen is currently unknown.

The study's findings and limits: Considerable breadth of spike-specific CD8+ and CD4+ T cell responses has reportedly been documented following vaccination.

This clonotype was sampled from a person between 18 and 59 years old who received the Ad26.COV2.S COVID-19 vaccine or a placebo. The sample consisted of peripheral blood, taken in a trial of Ad26.COV2.S vaccine versus placebo. This sequence joins TRBV11-2 and TRBJ2-6; D gene ambiguous. Written as DNA, the CDR3 is TGTGCCAGCAGCTTAACTCGACGTGTGGGGGCCAACGTCCTGACTTTC. This encodes CASSLTRRVGANVLTF.